These T cell receptor beta chains were read from a single sample in a study of blood T cell repertoires in COVID-19. Measured with immunoSEQ multiplex PCR; TCRdb has only the in-frame clones, and not every one. The profile covers about 300,000 clones, with 85% to 90% appearing a single time and 6.3% taken by the ten largest. Sequenced input: peripheral blood. These receptors all stem from a woman aged 45 to 65 with COVID-19, enrolled during active disease. Both conserved end residues are part of each CDR3. D genes are given only for firm matches. Clone size is stated in some rows and not others, as once, few, many or a class when expanded.

D gene: -
clone size: -
V gene: TRBV14
J gene: TRBJ2-7
CDR3 DNA: TGTGCCAGCAGCCAAGCAAGCCCCGGCGAGCAGTACTTC
CDR3 protein: CASSQASPGEQYF

D gene: TRBD2
clone size: -
V gene: TRBV9
J gene: TRBJ2-1
CDR3 DNA: TGTGCCAGCAGCGGGTATAGCGGGAGGAGCGCCGATGAGCAGTTCTTC
CDR3 protein: CASSGYSGRSADEQFF

D gene: -
clone size: once
V gene: TRBV18
J gene: TRBJ1-6
CDR3 DNA: TGTGCCAGCTCGCTACAGGGAATCGGTTCACCCCTCCACTTT
CDR3 protein: CASSLQGIGSPLHF

D gene: -
clone size: few
V gene: TRBV5-3
J gene: TRBJ1-1
CDR3 DNA: TGTGCCAGAAGTTCCATCAGCGGAGGGAACACTGAAGCTTTCTTT
CDR3 protein: CARSSISGGNTEAFF

D gene: -
clone size: -
V gene: TRBV11-3
J gene: TRBJ2-7
CDR3 DNA: TGTGCCAGCAGCCCGGGGGAGGCCGAGCAGTACTTC
CDR3 protein: CASSPGEAEQYF

D gene: TRBD2
clone size: -
V gene: TRBV9
J gene: TRBJ2-1
CDR3 DNA: TGTGCCAGCAGCTGGGGAGCGGGAGAAAATGAGCAGTTCTTC
CDR3 protein: CASSWGAGENEQFF

D gene: -
clone size: -
V gene: TRBV27
J gene: TRBJ1-2
CDR3 DNA: TGTGCCAGCAGCACCCAACAGGCTAACTATGGCTACACCTTC
CDR3 protein: CASSTQQANYGYTF

D gene: TRBD1
clone size: -
V gene: TRBV6-5
J gene: TRBJ2-1
CDR3 DNA: TGTGCCAGCAGTCGGGACAGAGCCAATGAGCAGTTCTTC
CDR3 protein: CASSRDRANEQFF

D gene: TRBD1
clone size: once
V gene: TRBV28
J gene: TRBJ1-2
CDR3 DNA: TGTGCCAGCCCTGGACAGGGTAATCCCCATGGCTACACCTTC
CDR3 protein: CASPGQGNPHGYTF

D gene: -
clone size: -
V gene: TRBV2
J gene: TRBJ1-1
CDR3 DNA: TGTGCCAGCAGTGGGCTGACAGGTCCTGAAGGGGAAGCTTTCTTT
CDR3 protein: CASSGLTGPEGEAFF

D gene: TRBD1
clone size: -
V gene: TRBV5-6
J gene: TRBJ2-6
CDR3 DNA: TGTGCCAGCCTAACCAGGGGGTTCCACCCTGGGGCCAACGTCCTGACTTTC
CDR3 protein: CASLTRGFHPGANVLTF

D gene: TRBD2
clone size: -
V gene: TRBV11-3
J gene: TRBJ2-2
CDR3 DNA: TGTGCCAGCAGCGGGACTAGCGGATCGATCACCGGGGAGCTGTTTTTT
CDR3 protein: CASSGTSGSITGELFF

D gene: TRBD1
clone size: -
V gene: TRBV3-1/TRBV3-2
J gene: TRBJ2-7
CDR3 DNA: TGTGCCAGCAGTCCTCTGGACAGGGTTCACGAGCAGTACTTC
CDR3 protein: CASSPLDRVHEQYF

D gene: -
clone size: -
V gene: TRBV11-3
J gene: TRBJ1-1
CDR3 DNA: TGTGCCAGCAGCCAGACCCCCACAGGTATCGGAACTGAAGCTTTCTTT
CDR3 protein: CASSQTPTGIGTEAFF

D gene: TRBD1
clone size: -
V gene: TRBV19
J gene: TRBJ1-3
CDR3 DNA: TGTGCCAGTAGTTCCGCGAACAGGGGCTCTGGAAACACCATATATTTT
CDR3 protein: CASSSANRGSGNTIYF

D gene: TRBD1
clone size: -
V gene: TRBV29-1
J gene: TRBJ1-1
CDR3 DNA: TGCAGCCTTAGCCCGACAGGGGGAAGGACTGAAGCTTTCTTT
CDR3 protein: CSLSPTGGRTEAFF

D gene: -
clone size: -
V gene: TRBV30
J gene: TRBJ2-2
CDR3 DNA: TGTGCCTGGAGAGGAATAGCTCAAGTCGGGGAGCTGTTTTTT
CDR3 protein: CAWRGIAQVGELFF

D gene: -
clone size: -
V gene: TRBV6-6
J gene: TRBJ1-1
CDR3 DNA: TGTGCCAGCAGTTCGGGGGGACGAAGTCTCGGAGCTTTCTTT
CDR3 protein: CASSSGGRSLGAFF

D gene: TRBD1
clone size: -
V gene: TRBV15
J gene: TRBJ1-5
CDR3 DNA: TGTGCCACCAGCAGACACAGGGGGGTAGGGGAGCAGCCCCAGCATTTT
CDR3 protein: CATSRHRGVGEQPQHF

D gene: -
clone size: -
V gene: TRBV18
J gene: TRBJ2-5
CDR3 DNA: TGTGCCAGCTCAAAGGGGCAGAAACAAGCTTTTTTAGAGACCCAGTACTTC
CDR3 protein: CASSKGQKQAFLETQYF

D gene: TRBD1
clone size: -
V gene: TRBV2
J gene: TRBJ2-7
CDR3 DNA: TGTGCCAGCAGTGGGCCGGGACAGGGTTCCTACGAGCAGTACTTC
CDR3 protein: CASSGPGQGSYEQYF

D gene: -
clone size: -
V gene: TRBV12-3/TRBV12-4
J gene: TRBJ2-7
CDR3 DNA: TGTGCCAGCAGTTTGACAGGCCCTGGGACGAAGGGCTTC
CDR3 protein: CASSLTGPGTKGF

D gene: -
clone size: -
V gene: TRBV29-1
J gene: TRBJ2-7
CDR3 DNA: TGCAGCGTTGAGTCCACAACTAACTACGAGCAGTACTTC
CDR3 protein: CSVESTTNYEQYF

D gene: -
clone size: -
V gene: TRBV11-3
J gene: TRBJ2-3
CDR3 DNA: TGTGCCAGCAGCTCCGGGGAGCAGTCGCAGTATTTT
CDR3 protein: CASSSGEQSQYF

D gene: -
clone size: -
V gene: TRBV28
J gene: TRBJ1-5
CDR3 DNA: TGTGCCAGCAGTCCCGGACAGATTTATAGCAATCAGCCCCAGCATTTT
CDR3 protein: CASSPGQIYSNQPQHF

D gene: TRBD1
clone size: -
V gene: TRBV28
J gene: TRBJ2-7
CDR3 DNA: TGTGCCAGCAGCGGCGGTCCGGGACAGCACATCTACGAGCAGTACTTC
CDR3 protein: CASSGGPGQHIYEQYF

D gene: -
clone size: once
V gene: TRBV7-9
J gene: TRBJ1-3
CDR3 DNA: TGTGCCAGCAGCTCATGGAGGGAAGGAAACACCATATATTTT
CDR3 protein: CASSSWREGNTIYF

D gene: -
clone size: -
V gene: TRBV12-3/TRBV12-4
J gene: TRBJ1-2
CDR3 DNA: TGTGCCAGCAGTTCCTTGAGAAACTATGGCTACACCTTC
CDR3 protein: CASSSLRNYGYTF

D gene: TRBD1
clone size: -
V gene: TRBV9
J gene: TRBJ1-3
CDR3 DNA: TGTGCCAGCAGCGTGGGACAGGTCTCTGGAAACACCATATATTTT
CDR3 protein: CASSVGQVSGNTIYF

D gene: TRBD1
clone size: -
V gene: TRBV6-5
J gene: TRBJ1-5
CDR3 DNA: TGTGCCAGCAGTTCCGACAGGGTAAGTCAGCCCCAGCATTTT
CDR3 protein: CASSSDRVSQPQHF

D gene: TRBD1
clone size: -
V gene: TRBV12-3/TRBV12-4
J gene: TRBJ2-7
CDR3 DNA: TGTGCCAGCAGTTTCCAGGGGGCGTACGAGCAGTACTTC
CDR3 protein: CASSFQGAYEQYF

D gene: TRBD2
clone size: -
V gene: TRBV10-1
J gene: TRBJ2-3
CDR3 DNA: TGCGCCAGCAGCCTGCGACTAGCGGACACAGATACGCAGTATTTT
CDR3 protein: CASSLRLADTDTQYF

D gene: -
clone size: -
V gene: TRBV7-6
J gene: TRBJ2-2
CDR3 DNA: TGTGCCACCCTAGCAAGGGATGGGGGGGCCGTCGGGGAGCTGTTTTTT
CDR3 protein: CATLARDGGAVGELFF

D gene: -
clone size: -
V gene: TRBV19
J gene: TRBJ1-1
CDR3 DNA: TGTGCCAGTAGTCCTTCGGAGGTGAACACTGAAGCTTTCTTT
CDR3 protein: CASSPSEVNTEAFF

D gene: TRBD2
clone size: -
V gene: TRBV5-4
J gene: TRBJ2-3
CDR3 DNA: TGTGCCAGCAGCTTGGCCCCGGAGACTAGCGGGAGGGTAACAGATACGCAGTATTTT
CDR3 protein: CASSLAPETSGRVTDTQYF

D gene: -
clone size: -
V gene: TRBV10-3
J gene: TRBJ2-7
CDR3 DNA: TGTGCCATCAGTGAGTTTAGGAGCGAGCAGTACTTC
CDR3 protein: CAISEFRSEQYF

D gene: TRBD2
clone size: -
V gene: TRBV5-1
J gene: TRBJ2-3
CDR3 DNA: TGCGCCAGCAACTTAGCGGGAAACACAGCAGATACGCAGTATTTT
CDR3 protein: CASNLAGNTADTQYF

D gene: -
clone size: -
V gene: TRBV29-1
J gene: TRBJ1-2
CDR3 DNA: TGCAGCGTTGACCAGGTTAACTATGGCTACACCTTC
CDR3 protein: CSVDQVNYGYTF

D gene: -
clone size: -
V gene: TRBV5-1
J gene: TRBJ1-1
CDR3 DNA: TGCGCCAGCAGCATGGGTCCCCCAGTCTCCACTGAAGCTTTCTTT
CDR3 protein: CASSMGPPVSTEAFF

D gene: -
clone size: once
V gene: TRBV2
J gene: TRBJ1-2
CDR3 DNA: TGTGCCAGCAGCCTCCAGACAGGCAACTATGGCTACACCTTC
CDR3 protein: CASSLQTGNYGYTF

D gene: -
clone size: -
V gene: TRBV7-7
J gene: TRBJ1-5
CDR3 DNA: TGTGCCAGCAGCTCTGCGGGGGTAGGCAATCAGCCCCAGCATTTT
CDR3 protein: CASSSAGVGNQPQHF

D gene: -
clone size: -
V gene: TRBV7-9
J gene: TRBJ2-2
CDR3 DNA: TGTGCCAGCAGCTTATTGAGTGGGGAGCTGTTTTTT
CDR3 protein: CASSLLSGELFF

D gene: -
clone size: -
V gene: TRBV18
J gene: TRBJ1-1
CDR3 DNA: TGTGCCAGCTCCCCAAGAGGGAGGGGGGACACTGAAGCTTTCTTT
CDR3 protein: CASSPRGRGDTEAFF

D gene: TRBD1
clone size: -
V gene: TRBV3-1/TRBV3-2
J gene: TRBJ2-7
CDR3 DNA: TGTGCCAGCAGCCCCCCAAGGACAGGCCTTTCCTACGAGCAGTACTTC
CDR3 protein: CASSPPRTGLSYEQYF

D gene: TRBD1
clone size: -
V gene: TRBV30
J gene: TRBJ2-3
CDR3 DNA: TGTGCCTGGAGTGCGCTCCGACAGGGGACCCGCACAGATACGCAGTATTTT
CDR3 protein: CAWSALRQGTRTDTQYF

D gene: -
clone size: -
V gene: TRBV30
J gene: TRBJ2-7
CDR3 DNA: TGTGCCTGGAGGCCGACAGGCGGCTCCTACGAGCAGTACTTC
CDR3 protein: CAWRPTGGSYEQYF

D gene: -
clone size: few
V gene: TRBV10-1
J gene: TRBJ2-7
CDR3 DNA: TGCGCAACCCATCGAGTAGCGGCTACCAAACTGGACTCCTACGAGCAGTACTTC
CDR3 protein: CATHRVAATKLDSYEQYF

D gene: TRBD1
clone size: -
V gene: TRBV18
J gene: TRBJ2-6
CDR3 DNA: TGTGCCAGCTCATACGGACAGGGTTCTCCTGGGGCCAACGTCCTGACTTTC
CDR3 protein: CASSYGQGSPGANVLTF

D gene: TRBD1
clone size: -
V gene: TRBV5-1
J gene: TRBJ2-7
CDR3 DNA: TGCGCCAGCAGCCGGAAGACAGGGGTCTACGAGCAGTACTTC
CDR3 protein: CASSRKTGVYEQYF

D gene: TRBD2
clone size: -
V gene: TRBV4-2
J gene: TRBJ2-3
CDR3 DNA: TGTGCCAGCAGCCCCGCGCGGGGAGGGTGGGGCACAGATACGCAGTATTTT
CDR3 protein: CASSPARGGWGTDTQYF

D gene: -
clone size: -
V gene: TRBV11-2
J gene: TRBJ2-7
CDR3 DNA: TGTGCCAGCAGCTTATTTAACGAGCAGTACTTC
CDR3 protein: CASSLFNEQYF

D gene: TRBD1
clone size: -
V gene: TRBV3-1/TRBV3-2
J gene: TRBJ1-2
CDR3 DNA: TGTGCCAGCAGCCCTGGGACAGGAGACTATGGCTACACCTTC
CDR3 protein: CASSPGTGDYGYTF

D gene: -
clone size: -
V gene: TRBV29-1
J gene: TRBJ1-2
CDR3 DNA: TGCAGCGTTGCCGGAGAGCTGAGAAACTATGGCTACACCTTC
CDR3 protein: CSVAGELRNYGYTF